The clone carrying this T cell receptor (beta chain) was seen only a few times. Original analysis: Amplification from reference gene primers served as the basis for estimated nucleated cell counts. TCRdb's copy holds only in-frame clones and misses some; the assay was immunoSEQ multiplex PCR. D and trimming were read from the DNA, whereas the V and J calls and clone size are those reported in that table. The table includes tens of thousands of clones, under 90% detected once. This CDR3 is built from 15 residues. From germline, CDR1 is MDHEN and CDR2 SYDVKM. V dropped 2 bases and J dropped 7 bases, with 17 bases sitting between them. This entry is derived from a study of blood T cell repertoires in COVID-19. Looking at the study overall: The analysed material was cDNA or gDNA that came from T cells, B-cell-depleted T cells, or PBMCs.

The TCR sequence derives from a man between 65 and 85 years old with active or convalescent COVID-19. The rearrangement joins TRBV28 to TRBJ1-2; weak D call: TRBD1 (5 bases). What was sequenced was peripheral blood. The CDR3 DNA reads TGTGCCAGCAGTTTACTTGTCAGGGAGGCGAGTGGCTACACCTTC. It yields the protein CASSLLVREASGYTF.